This T cell receptor (beta chain) was recovered during a study of blood T cell repertoires in COVID-19. For the study at large: Acute-phase and convalescent COVID-19 samples originated in the United States, Italy and Spain.

The count of this clone is one. Germline V gene sequence: CDR1 LGHNA, CDR2 YNFKEQ. V lost 4 bases to trimming and J lost 6 bases, with 13 bases between them. CDR3 length: 14 residues. Per the authors' pipeline: Quantification of nucleated cells was approximated via reference gene primer amplification. This table comes from immunoSEQ multiplex PCR, and its TCRdb copy is limited to in-frame clones, with some not included. The D gene and trimming were derived from the DNA, and the V and J assignments and clone size from that table. The data hold about 120,000 clones, with 79% observed a single time. Sequenced sample: peripheral blood. This receptor was identified in a woman older than 75 with acute or convalescent COVID-19. The rearrangement joins TRBV4-2 to TRBJ2-4; the D is unclear. The CDR3 nucleotides are TGTGCCAGCAGCCCATTTCAAACACGAAACATTCAGTACTTC. Translating gives CASSPFQTRNIQYF.